A selection of T cell receptor beta chains follows, all from one sample in a study of blood T cells in healthy people across ages. Each CDR3 protein gets one entry after TCRdb re-called the 5' RACE reads with MiXCR. The sample lists some 930,000 distinct CDR3 sequences, about 27% occurring once. These data were also filed under a second study, of T cells of mothers and their children.

The sample consisted of blood. The receptor source for this set is a woman in her thirties or forties in good health. CDR3s include the opening cysteine and the closing phenylalanine or tryptophan.

v_gene,j_gene,CDR3aa
TRBV5-6,TRBJ2-6,CASSSGQGAYGANVLTF
TRBV16,TRBJ1-5,CASSQTGQGGQPQHF
TRBV20-1,TRBJ2-3,CSAGTSRGGTDTQYF
TRBV2,TRBJ2-7,CASTQIQGGRGYEQYF
TRBV28,TRBJ1-5,CASSWEGVGQPQHF
TRBV18,-,CASSLWGQGPLHEQYF
TRBV3-1,TRBJ1-2,CASSQGTGSSSGYTF
TRBV12-3/TRBV12-4,TRBJ2-5,CANSPTGLAGLRGQETQYF
TRBV3-1,TRBJ2-5,CASSQDPGAGQETQYF
TRBV4-3,TRBJ2-3,CASSQEKNLGGYTDTQYF
TRBV27,TRBJ2-3,CGSSLGRGLAGVTDTQYF
TRBV11-2,TRBJ2-1,CASSATGGAGNEQFF
TRBV28,TRBJ1-2,CASSWRTYGYTF
TRBV3-1,TRBJ1-4,CASSLYTGATNEKLFF
TRBV12-3/TRBV12-4,TRBJ1-2,CASSLGLRGDYGYTF
TRBV27,TRBJ1-5,CASSSGTGGFGQPQHF